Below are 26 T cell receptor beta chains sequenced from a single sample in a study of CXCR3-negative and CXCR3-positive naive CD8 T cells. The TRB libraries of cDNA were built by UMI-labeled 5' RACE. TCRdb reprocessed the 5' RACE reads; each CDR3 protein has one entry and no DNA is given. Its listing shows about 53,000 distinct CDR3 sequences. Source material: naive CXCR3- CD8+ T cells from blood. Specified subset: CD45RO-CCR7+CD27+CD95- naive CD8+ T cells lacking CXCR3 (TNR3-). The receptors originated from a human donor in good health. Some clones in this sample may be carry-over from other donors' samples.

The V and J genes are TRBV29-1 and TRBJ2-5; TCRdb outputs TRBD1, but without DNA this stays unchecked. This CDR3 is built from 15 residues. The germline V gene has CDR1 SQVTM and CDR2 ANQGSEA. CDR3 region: CSVEEVGAVQETQYF.

CDR3 amino acids: CSAHRGMAEAFF. V and J are TRBV29-1 and TRBJ1-1; the TCRdb D gene call, TRBD1, has no DNA to confirm it. Germline V CDR1 and CDR2: SQVTM, ANQGSEA. The CDR3 runs to 12 residues.

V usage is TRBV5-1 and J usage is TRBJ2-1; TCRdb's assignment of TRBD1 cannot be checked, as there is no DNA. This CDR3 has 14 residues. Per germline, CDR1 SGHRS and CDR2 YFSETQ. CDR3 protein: CASSWGDRENEQFF.

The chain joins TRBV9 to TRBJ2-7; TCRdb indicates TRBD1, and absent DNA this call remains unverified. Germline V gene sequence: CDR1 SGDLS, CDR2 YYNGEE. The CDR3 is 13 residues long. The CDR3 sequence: CASSVVPGDEQYF. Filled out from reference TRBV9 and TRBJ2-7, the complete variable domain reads DSGVTQTPKHLITATGQRVTLRCSPRSGDLSVYWYQQSLDQGLQFLIQYYNGEERAKGNILERFSAQQFPDLHSELNLSSLELGDSALYFCASSVVPGDEQYFGPGTRLTVT.

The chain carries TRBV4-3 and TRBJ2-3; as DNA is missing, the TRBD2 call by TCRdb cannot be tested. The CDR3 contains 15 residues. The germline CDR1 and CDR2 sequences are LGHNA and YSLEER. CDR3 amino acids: CASSSGLAFSDTQYF.

CDR3 sequence reads: CASSLGLYNEQFF. The chain uses TRBV7-2 and TRBJ2-1. This CDR3 is 13 amino acids long. Germline CDR1 reads SGHTA; CDR2 reads FQGNSA. The full variable domain, its missing parts supplied by reference TRBV7-2 and TRBJ2-1, is GAGVSQSPSNKVTEKGKDVELRCDPISGHTALYWYRQSLGQGLEFLIYFQGNSAPDKSGLPSDRFSAERTGGSVSTLTIQRTQQEDSAVYLCASSLGLYNEQFFGPGTRLTVL.

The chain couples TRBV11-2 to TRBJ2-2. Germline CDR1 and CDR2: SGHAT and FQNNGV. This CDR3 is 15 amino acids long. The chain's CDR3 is CASSPRPRNTGELFF.

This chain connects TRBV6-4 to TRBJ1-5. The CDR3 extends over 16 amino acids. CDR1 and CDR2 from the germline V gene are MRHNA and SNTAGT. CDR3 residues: CASSTEKGHSNQPQHF.

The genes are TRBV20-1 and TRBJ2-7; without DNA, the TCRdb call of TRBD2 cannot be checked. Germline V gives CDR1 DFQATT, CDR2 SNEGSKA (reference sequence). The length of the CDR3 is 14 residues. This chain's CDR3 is CSAPQRVSSYEQYF.

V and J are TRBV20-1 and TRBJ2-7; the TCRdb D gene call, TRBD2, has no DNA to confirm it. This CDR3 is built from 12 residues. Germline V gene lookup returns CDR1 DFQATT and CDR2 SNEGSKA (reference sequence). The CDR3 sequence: CSAKRGGYEQYF.

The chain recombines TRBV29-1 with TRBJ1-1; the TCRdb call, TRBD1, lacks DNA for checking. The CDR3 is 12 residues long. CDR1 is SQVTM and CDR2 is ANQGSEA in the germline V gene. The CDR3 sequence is CSVPRGNTEAFF.

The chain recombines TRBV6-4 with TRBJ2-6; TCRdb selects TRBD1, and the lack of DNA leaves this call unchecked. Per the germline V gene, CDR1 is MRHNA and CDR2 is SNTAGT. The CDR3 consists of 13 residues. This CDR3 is CARTGSGANVLTF.

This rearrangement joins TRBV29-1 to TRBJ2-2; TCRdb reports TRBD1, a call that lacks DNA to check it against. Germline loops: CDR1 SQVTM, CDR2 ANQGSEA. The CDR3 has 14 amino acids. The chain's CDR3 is CSVRGGENTGELFF.

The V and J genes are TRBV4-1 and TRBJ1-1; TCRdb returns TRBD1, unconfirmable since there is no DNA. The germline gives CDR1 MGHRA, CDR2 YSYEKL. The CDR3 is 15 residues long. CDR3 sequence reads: CASRRDRGMNTEVFF.

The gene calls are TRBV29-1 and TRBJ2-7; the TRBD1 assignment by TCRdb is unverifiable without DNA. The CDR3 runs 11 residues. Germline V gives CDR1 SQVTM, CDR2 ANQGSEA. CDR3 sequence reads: CSVSSPREQYF.

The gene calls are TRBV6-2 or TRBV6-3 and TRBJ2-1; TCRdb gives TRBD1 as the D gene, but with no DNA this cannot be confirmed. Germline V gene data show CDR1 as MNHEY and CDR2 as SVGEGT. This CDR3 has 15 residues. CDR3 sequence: CASHRRGEKYNEQFF.

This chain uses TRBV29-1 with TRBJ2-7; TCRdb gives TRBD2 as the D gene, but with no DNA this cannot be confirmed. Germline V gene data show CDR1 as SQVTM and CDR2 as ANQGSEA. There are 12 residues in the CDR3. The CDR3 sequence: CSAEGIEYEQYF.

CDR3 region: CASSFIPFRVRSSYNEQFF. The chain joins TRBV5-1 to TRBJ2-1; TCRdb's D call, TRBD1, is unchecked because there is no DNA. The CDR3 contains 19 residues. Germline CDR1 reads SGHRS; CDR2 reads YFSETQ.

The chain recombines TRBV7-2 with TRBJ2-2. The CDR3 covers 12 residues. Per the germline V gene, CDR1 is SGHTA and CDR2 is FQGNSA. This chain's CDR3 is CASIVSTGELFF.

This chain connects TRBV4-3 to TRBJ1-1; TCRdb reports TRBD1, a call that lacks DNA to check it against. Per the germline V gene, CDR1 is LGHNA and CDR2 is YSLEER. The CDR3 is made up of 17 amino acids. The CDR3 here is CASSQGGTGVVNTEAFF.

This CDR3 is CASRDNYEQYF. The V and J genes are TRBV12-3 or TRBV12-4 and TRBJ2-7; TCRdb indicates TRBD1, and absent DNA this call remains unverified. The CDR3 consists of 11 residues.

This CDR3 reads CASSLAPDEPQHF. This chain uses TRBV28 with TRBJ1-5; TCRdb's assignment of TRBD1 cannot be checked, as there is no DNA. Per the germline V gene, CDR1 is MDHEN and CDR2 is SYDVKM. There are 13 residues in the CDR3.

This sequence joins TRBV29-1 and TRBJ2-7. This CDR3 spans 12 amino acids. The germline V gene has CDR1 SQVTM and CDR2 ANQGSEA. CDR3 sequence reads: CSVAENSYEQYF.

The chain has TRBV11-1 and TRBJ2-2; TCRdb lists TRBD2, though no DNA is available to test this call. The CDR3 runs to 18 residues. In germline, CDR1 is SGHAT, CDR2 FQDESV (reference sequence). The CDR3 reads CASTFSREAGTNTGELFF.

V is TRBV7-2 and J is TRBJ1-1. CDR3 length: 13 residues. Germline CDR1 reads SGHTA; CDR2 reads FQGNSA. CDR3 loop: CASSPSSYTEAFF.

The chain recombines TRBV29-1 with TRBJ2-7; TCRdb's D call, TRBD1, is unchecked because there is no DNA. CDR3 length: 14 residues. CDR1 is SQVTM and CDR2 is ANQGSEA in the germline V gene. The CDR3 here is CSVILTGTPYEQYF.